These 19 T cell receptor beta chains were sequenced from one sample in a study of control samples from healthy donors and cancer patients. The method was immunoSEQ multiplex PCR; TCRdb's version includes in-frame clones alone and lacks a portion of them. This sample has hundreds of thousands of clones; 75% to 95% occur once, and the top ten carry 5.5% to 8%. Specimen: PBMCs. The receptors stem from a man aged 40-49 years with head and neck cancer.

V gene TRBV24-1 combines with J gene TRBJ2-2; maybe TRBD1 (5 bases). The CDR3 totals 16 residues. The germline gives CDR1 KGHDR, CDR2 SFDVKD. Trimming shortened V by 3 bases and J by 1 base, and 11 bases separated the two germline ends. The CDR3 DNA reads TGTGCCACCAGTGATAGGGGCAGGGAGAACACCGGGGAGCTGTTTTTT. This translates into CATSDRGRENTGELFF.

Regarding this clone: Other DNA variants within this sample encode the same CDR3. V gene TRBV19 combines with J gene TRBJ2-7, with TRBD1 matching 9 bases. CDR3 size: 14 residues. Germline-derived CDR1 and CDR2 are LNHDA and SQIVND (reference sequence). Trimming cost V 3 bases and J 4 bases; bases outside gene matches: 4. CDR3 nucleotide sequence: TGTGCCAGTAGTATCGGGGACAGGGCGTACGAGCAGTACTTC. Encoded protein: CASSIGDRAYEQYF.

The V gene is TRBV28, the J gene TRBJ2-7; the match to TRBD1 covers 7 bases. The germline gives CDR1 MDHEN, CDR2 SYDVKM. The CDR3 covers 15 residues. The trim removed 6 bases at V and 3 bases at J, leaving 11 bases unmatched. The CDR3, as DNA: TGTGCCAGCAGACCCCTTTCCGGACAGGACTACGAGCAGTACTTC. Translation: CASRPLSGQDYEQYF.

The CDR3 reads CASSWYSTGEQYF. The DNA for the CDR3 is TGTGCCAGCAGCTGGTATTCAACTGGCGAGCAGTACTTC. V usage is TRBV12-3 or TRBV12-4 and J usage is TRBJ2-7; the D is unclear. There are 13 residues in the CDR3. V gave up 6 bases and J gave up 6 bases, with 15 bases separating them.

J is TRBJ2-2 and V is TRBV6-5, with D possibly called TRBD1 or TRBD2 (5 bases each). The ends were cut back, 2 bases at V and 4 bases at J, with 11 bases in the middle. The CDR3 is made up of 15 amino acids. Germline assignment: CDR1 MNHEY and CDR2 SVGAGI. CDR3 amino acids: CASSYGALVTGELFF. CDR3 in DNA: TGTGCCAGCAGTTACGGGGCACTAGTCACCGGGGAGCTGTTTTTT.

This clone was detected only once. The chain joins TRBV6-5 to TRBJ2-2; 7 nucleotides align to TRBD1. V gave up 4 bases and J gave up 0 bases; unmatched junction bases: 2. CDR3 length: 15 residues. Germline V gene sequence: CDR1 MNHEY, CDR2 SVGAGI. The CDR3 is CASSFDRANTGELFF. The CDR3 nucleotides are TGTGCCAGCAGTTTCGACAGGGCGAACACCGGGGAGCTGTTTTTT.

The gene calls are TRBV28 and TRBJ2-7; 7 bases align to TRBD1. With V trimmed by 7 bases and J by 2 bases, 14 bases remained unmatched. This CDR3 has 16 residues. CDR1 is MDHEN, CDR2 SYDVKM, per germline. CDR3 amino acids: CASTSLFSGTAYEQYF. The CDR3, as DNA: TGTGCCAGCACCTCCCTATTTTCGGGGACAGCCTACGAGCAGTACTTC.

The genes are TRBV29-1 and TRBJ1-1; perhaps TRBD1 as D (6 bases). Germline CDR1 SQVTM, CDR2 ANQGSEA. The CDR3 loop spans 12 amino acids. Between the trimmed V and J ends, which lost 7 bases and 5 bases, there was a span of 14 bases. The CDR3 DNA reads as TGCAGCGCCATGACAGGAGGAACTGAAGCTTTCTTT. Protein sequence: CSAMTGGTEAFF.

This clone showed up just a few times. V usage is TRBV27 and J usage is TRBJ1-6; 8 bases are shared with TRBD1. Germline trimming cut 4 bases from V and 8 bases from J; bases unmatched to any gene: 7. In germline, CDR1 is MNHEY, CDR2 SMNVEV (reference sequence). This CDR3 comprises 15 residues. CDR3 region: CASSSRTGWDSPLHF. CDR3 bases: TGTGCCAGCAGTTCCCGGACAGGGTGGGATTCACCCCTCCACTTT.

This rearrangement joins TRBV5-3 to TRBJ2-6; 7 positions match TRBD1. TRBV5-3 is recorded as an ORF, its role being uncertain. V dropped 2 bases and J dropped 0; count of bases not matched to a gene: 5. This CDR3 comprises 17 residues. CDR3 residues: CARSFSGQPSGANVLTF. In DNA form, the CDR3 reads TGTGCCAGAAGCTTCTCGGGACAGCCCTCTGGGGCCAACGTCCTGACTTTC.

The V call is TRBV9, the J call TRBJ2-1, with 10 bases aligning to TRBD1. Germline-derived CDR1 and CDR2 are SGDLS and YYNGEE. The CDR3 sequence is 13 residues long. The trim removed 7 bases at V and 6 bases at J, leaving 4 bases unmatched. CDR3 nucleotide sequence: TGTGCCAGCTCGGGGACAGGGGCCAATGAGCAGTTCTTC. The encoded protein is CASSGTGANEQFF.

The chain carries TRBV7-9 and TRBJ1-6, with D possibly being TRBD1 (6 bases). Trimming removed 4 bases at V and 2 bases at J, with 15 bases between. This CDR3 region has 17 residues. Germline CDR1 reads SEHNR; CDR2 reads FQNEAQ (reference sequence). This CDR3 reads CASSSSTGTAYNSPLHF. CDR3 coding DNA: TGTGCCAGCAGCTCGTCCACAGGGACCGCCTATAATTCACCCCTCCACTTT.

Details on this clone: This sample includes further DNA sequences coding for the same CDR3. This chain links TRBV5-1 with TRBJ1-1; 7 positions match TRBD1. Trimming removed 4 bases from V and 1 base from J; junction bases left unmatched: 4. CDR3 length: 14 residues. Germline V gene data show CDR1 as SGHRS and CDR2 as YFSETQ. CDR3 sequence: CASSPGTANTEAFF. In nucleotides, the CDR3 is TGCGCCAGCAGCCCCGGGACAGCGAACACTGAAGCTTTCTTT.

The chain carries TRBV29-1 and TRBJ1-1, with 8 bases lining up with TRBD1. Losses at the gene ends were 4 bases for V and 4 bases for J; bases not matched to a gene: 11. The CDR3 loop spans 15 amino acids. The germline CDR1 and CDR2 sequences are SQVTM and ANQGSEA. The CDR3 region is CSVVYRGTRTTEAFF. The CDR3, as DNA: TGCAGCGTTGTCTACAGGGGGACAAGGACCACTGAAGCTTTCTTT.

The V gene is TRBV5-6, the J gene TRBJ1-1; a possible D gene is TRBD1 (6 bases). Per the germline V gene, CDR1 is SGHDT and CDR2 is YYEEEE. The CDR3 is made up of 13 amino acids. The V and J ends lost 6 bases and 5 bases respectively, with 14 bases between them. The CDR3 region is CASTLGGMTEAFF. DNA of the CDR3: TGTGCCAGCACCCTTGGGGGCATGACTGAAGCTTTCTTT.

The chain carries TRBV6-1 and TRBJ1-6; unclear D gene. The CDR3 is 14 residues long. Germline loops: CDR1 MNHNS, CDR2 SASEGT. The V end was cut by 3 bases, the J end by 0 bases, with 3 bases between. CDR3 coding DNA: TGTGCCAGCAGTGATTACTCCTATAATTCACCCCTCCACTTT. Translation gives CASSDYSYNSPLHF.

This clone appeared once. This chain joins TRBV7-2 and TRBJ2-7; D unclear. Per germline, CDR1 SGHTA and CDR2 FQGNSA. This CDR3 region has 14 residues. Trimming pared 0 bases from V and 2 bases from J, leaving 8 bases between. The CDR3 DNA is TGTGCCAGCAGCTTAGCTGTCCCAGCCTACGAGCAGTACTTC. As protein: CASSLAVPAYEQYF.

This CDR3 reads CASSGEGPYEQYF. The DNA for the CDR3 is TGTGCCAGCAGCGGGGAAGGACCCTACGAGCAGTACTTC. The gene calls are TRBV3-1 (or the pseudogene TRBV3-2) and TRBJ2-7; D gene uncertain. The V end lost 5 bases, the J end lost 2 bases, and 10 bases lay between the germline ends. The CDR3 is 13 residues long. The germline V gene has CDR1 LGHDT and CDR2 YNNKEL (reference sequence).

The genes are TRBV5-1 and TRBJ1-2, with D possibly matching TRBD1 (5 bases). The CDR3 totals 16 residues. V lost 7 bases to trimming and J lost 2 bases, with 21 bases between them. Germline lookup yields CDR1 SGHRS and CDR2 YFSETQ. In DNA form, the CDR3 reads TGCGCCAGCGCTCCGGACCAGCAGGGTGGAAACTATGGCTACACCTTC. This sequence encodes CASAPDQQGGNYGYTF.